These 30 T cell receptor beta chains originate from one sample sequenced in a study of blood T cell repertoires in COVID-19. Generated by immunoSEQ multiplex PCR, the TCRdb table keeps only in-frame clones and is missing some. The sample holds around 100,000 clones, approximately 87% seen once. The sample taken for sequencing was peripheral blood. The receptors stem from a human donor in a cohort sampled during active or convalescent COVID-19.

The chain carries TRBV19 and TRBJ1-1; 10 bases agree with TRBD1. The J segment lost 6 bases and the V segment lost 7 bases, leaving 5 bases of the junction unmatched. From germline, CDR1 is LNHDA and CDR2 SQIVND (reference sequence). The CDR3 runs to 13 residues. CDR3 DNA: TGTGCCAGTATTCAGGACAGGGGGGCTGAAGCTTTCTTT. Translated: CASIQDRGAEAFF. Full variable domain (rest looked up from reference TRBV19 and TRBJ1-1): DGGITQSPKYLFRKEGQNVTLSCEQNLNHDAMYWYRQDPGQGLRLIYYSQIVNDFQKGDIAEGYSVSREKKESFPLTVTSAQKNPTAFYLCASIQDRGAEAFFGQGTRLTVV.

The genes are TRBV3-1 (or the pseudogene TRBV3-2) and TRBJ2-7; the D is unclear. With 0 bases removed from V and 2 bases from J, the gap between germline ends came to 11 bases. In germline, CDR1 is LGHDT, CDR2 YNNKEL (reference sequence). This CDR3 region has 15 residues. The CDR3 bases are TGTGCCAGCAGCCAAGAAAGTCCAGGTCCCTACGAGCAGTACTTC. It yields the protein CASSQESPGPYEQYF.

The CDR3 is CATGFSTVNTEAFF. The CDR3 nucleotides read TGTGCCACCGGGTTCTCGACTGTGAACACTGAAGCTTTCTTT. J is TRBJ1-1 and V is TRBV6-4; D unclear. This CDR3 spans 14 amino acids. The germline V gene encodes CDR1 MRHNA and CDR2 SNTAGT. Trimming shortened V by 10 bases and J by 0 bases, and 15 bases separated the two germline ends.

V and J are TRBV7-6 and TRBJ1-4, with 7 positions matching TRBD1. Per germline, CDR1 SGHVS and CDR2 FNYEAQ. Losses at the gene ends were 5 bases for V and 7 bases for J; bases not matched to a gene: 7. The length of the CDR3 is 14 residues. Here the CDR3 DNA reads TGTGCCAGCAGCCAGACAGGGTTGCTTGAAAAACTGTTTTTT. This sequence encodes CASSQTGLLEKLFF.

The CDR3 is CATSEPTGVNEQFF. The CDR3 nucleotides read TGTGCCACCAGTGAACCTACAGGGGTTAATGAGCAGTTCTTC. The chain links TRBV24-1 to TRBJ2-1; 7 bases line up with TRBD1. Losses at the gene ends were 4 bases for V and 7 bases for J; bases not matched to a gene: 6. This CDR3 contains 14 residues. The germline gives CDR1 KGHDR, CDR2 SFDVKD.

The chain couples TRBV7-9 to TRBJ1-3; possible D gene TRBD1, 5 bases. Between the trimmed V and J ends, which lost 4 bases and 3 bases, there was a span of 13 bases. Germline V gene lookup returns CDR1 SEHNR and CDR2 FQNEAQ (reference sequence). The CDR3 runs to 15 residues. The CDR3 loop reads CASSWGGADGNTIYF. CDR3 DNA: TGTGCCAGCAGCTGGGGTGGGGCGGATGGAAACACCATATATTTT. Drawing the rest from reference TRBV7-9 and TRBJ1-3, the complete variable domain is DTGVSQNPRHKITKRGQNVTFRCDPISEHNRLYWYRQTLGQGPEFLTYFQNEAQLEKSRLLSDRFSAERPKGSFSTLEIQRTEQGDSAMYLCASSWGGADGNTIYFGEGSWLTVV.

This chain links TRBV5-1 with TRBJ2-3, with 7 bases identical to TRBD2. Germline V gives CDR1 SGHRS, CDR2 YFSETQ. V lost 0 bases, J lost 2 bases, and 9 bases stayed unmatched. This CDR3 region has 17 residues. The CDR3 coding sequence is TGCGCCAGCAGCTTGGGTCGGGGAGGGCCCGCCACAGATACGCAGTATTTT. This gives the protein CASSLGRGGPATDTQYF.

This clone was counted only a few times. DNA for the CDR3: TGCGCCAGCAGCCCGCAGGGAAATAAGGGATTATCTGAAGCTTTCTTT. This translates into CASSPQGNKGLSEAFF. This chain uses TRBV4-1 with TRBJ1-1; tentatively, D is TRBD1 (5 bases). The CDR3 length is 16 residues. Germline CDR1 is MGHRA and CDR2 is YSYEKL. V was pared by 4 bases and J by 6 bases, with 21 bases between.

The chain links TRBV19 to TRBJ1-3, with D possibly matching TRBD1 (5 bases). Per germline, CDR1 LNHDA and CDR2 SQIVND (reference sequence). The CDR3 runs to 14 residues. V was pared by 7 bases and J by 3 bases, with 13 bases between. DNA for the CDR3: TGTGCCAGTAAAAATCAGGGAAGTGGAAACACCATATATTTT. Its translation: CASKNQGSGNTIYF.

The chain is built from TRBV4-2 and TRBJ1-1; tentative D call: TRBD1 (6 bases). CDR1 is LGHNA and CDR2 is YNFKEQ in the germline V gene. V lost 6 bases, J lost 4 bases, and 18 bases lay in between. The CDR3 runs 15 residues. CDR3 sequence: CASRLSEDSLTEAFF. CDR3 in DNA: TGTGCCAGCAGATTAAGCGAGGACAGTCTCACTGAAGCTTTCTTT.

This clone was observed a few times. The chain employs TRBV5-4 and TRBJ1-2, with D possibly TRBD1 on 6 matching bases. The germline V gene has CDR1 SGHNT and CDR2 YYREEE (reference sequence). CDR3 length: 16 amino acids. Trimming removed 4 bases from V and 4 bases from J, with 20 bases in between. The CDR3 here is CASSPDRYQRPYGYTF. The DNA of the CDR3 is TGTGCCAGCAGCCCCGACAGGTACCAACGGCCCTATGGCTACACCTTC.

This sequence joins TRBV11-1 and TRBJ2-6; D perhaps matches TRBD1 (6 bases). CDR1 and CDR2 (germline): SGHAT, FQDESV (reference sequence). The CDR3 has 16 amino acids. Trimming cost V 3 bases and J 0 bases, with 9 bases left between them. The CDR3 spells CASSFTGSSGANVLTF. The CDR3 region has the DNA TGTGCCAGCAGCTTTACAGGGAGCTCTGGGGCCAACGTCCTGACTTTC.

The chain employs TRBV18 and TRBJ1-6, with 10 positions matching TRBD1. The CDR3 has 16 amino acids. From germline, CDR1 is KGHSH and CDR2 LQKENI. Trimming at V came to 6 bases and at J to 2 bases, leaving 4 bases not matched to a gene. The chain's CDR3 is CASSQGQGTYNSPLHF. CDR3 nucleotides: TGTGCCAGCTCGCAGGGACAGGGGACCTATAATTCACCCCTCCACTTT.

The chain employs TRBV5-1 and TRBJ2-7; TRBD1 might be the D (6 bases). The CDR3 is made up of 14 amino acids. CDR1 and CDR2 from the germline V gene are SGHRS and YFSETQ. Trimming pared 4 bases from V and 1 base from J, leaving 12 bases between. The CDR3 DNA reads as TGCGCCAGCAGCCCCGGACAGTGGTCCTACGAGCAGTACTTC. Translating it yields CASSPGQWSYEQYF.

This clone was detected only a few times. The V and J genes are TRBV4-3 and TRBJ1-6; D not resolved. V dropped 4 bases and J dropped 10 bases, with 14 bases sitting between them. Germline V gives CDR1 LGHNA, CDR2 YSLEER. The CDR3 has 14 residues. The CDR3 DNA follows: TGCGCCAGCAGCCGGGAGGCCGTAGGCTCACCCCTCCACTTT. This translates into CASSREAVGSPLHF.

Here the CDR3 DNA reads TGTGCCAGCAGGGACAGGAGCTCCTATAATTCACCCCTCCACTTT. It is translated as CASRDRSSYNSPLHF. V and J are TRBV28 and TRBJ1-6, with 7 bases identical to TRBD1. CDR3 size: 15 residues. Trimming took 6 bases from V and 0 from J; bases not matched to a gene: 2. Germline values: CDR1 MDHEN, CDR2 SYDVKM.

J is TRBJ2-1 and V is TRBV4-1; 11 nucleotides agree with TRBD2. This CDR3 contains 17 residues. Trimming removed 2 bases from V and 5 bases from J; junction bases left unmatched: 8. The germline V gene has CDR1 MGHRA and CDR2 YSYEKL. CDR3 coding DNA: TGCGCCAGCAGCCAAATCGCTAGCGGGGGGTACGACAATGAGCAGTTCTTC. As protein: CASSQIASGGYDNEQFF.

The chain employs TRBV7-2 and TRBJ1-6; D is uncertain. Germline values: CDR1 SGHTA, CDR2 FQGNSA. V was cut by 2 bases and J by 5 bases, with 7 bases left in between. The CDR3 spans 14 residues. The CDR3 sequence is CASSLLADNSPLHF. The CDR3 bases are TGTGCCAGCAGCTTATTGGCGGATAATTCACCCCTCCACTTT. Full variable domain (missing parts from reference TRBV7-2 and TRBJ1-6): GAGVSQSPSNKVTEKGKDVELRCDPISGHTALYWYRQSLGQGLEFLIYFQGNSAPDKSGLPSDRFSAERTGGSVSTLTIQRTQQEDSAVYLCASSLLADNSPLHFGNGTRLTVT.

The chain recombines TRBV6-5 with TRBJ1-1; D may be TRBD1 (6 bases). Germline CDR1 is MNHEY and CDR2 is SVGAGI. There are 12 residues in the CDR3. V lost 6 bases, J lost 8 bases, and 13 bases lay in between. The CDR3 sequence: CASRHDRSEAFF. The CDR3 nucleotides read TGTGCCAGCAGACATGACAGGTCCGAAGCTTTCTTT.

The chain employs TRBV29-1 and TRBJ2-7; a possible D gene is TRBD1 (6 bases). The germline gives CDR1 SQVTM, CDR2 ANQGSEA. This CDR3 comprises 14 residues. V lost 6 bases to trimming and J lost 7 bases, with 22 bases between them. The CDR3 bases are TGCAGCGTCTCGCGGACAGCCCGAAGCATGGAGCAGTACTTC. Protein product: CSVSRTARSMEQYF.

Points on this clone: A single base is all that separates this from a far larger clone, so a read error is likely. This chain connects TRBV4-3 to TRBJ1-3; D may be TRBD1 (5 bases). V lost 8 bases, J lost 2 bases, and 22 bases lay in between. The CDR3 loop spans 17 amino acids. Germline CDR1 and CDR2: LGHNA and YSLEER. In nucleotides, the CDR3 is TGCGCCAGCCGCCCCCGGTGGGGGGGACGTCCTGGAAACACCATATATTTT. It translates to CASRPRWGGRPGNTIYF.

V gene TRBV19 combines with J gene TRBJ1-2; the D is unclear. The CDR3 runs to 16 residues. Germline V CDR1 and CDR2: LNHDA, SQIVND (reference sequence). The V and J ends lost 3 bases and 7 bases respectively, with 21 bases between them. The CDR3 is CASSIGGLGGVGGYTF. For the CDR3, the DNA is TGTGCCAGTAGTATTGGAGGCTTAGGCGGTGTCGGTGGCTACACCTTC.

This clone was seen a handful of times. The chain recombines TRBV12-3 or TRBV12-4 with TRBJ1-5; TRBD1 is a possible D gene (6 bases). The CDR3 loop spans 13 amino acids. Trimming removed 7 bases at V and 5 bases at J, with 12 bases between. The CDR3 DNA follows: TGTGCCAGCACTAAGGACAGCTATCAGCCCCAGCATTTT. It yields the protein CASTKDSYQPQHF.

This rearrangement joins TRBV10-3 to TRBJ1-3; no reliable D call. Trimming pared 0 bases from V and 0 bases from J, leaving 9 bases between. The V gene's germline CDR1 is ENHRY and CDR2 SYGVKD. The CDR3 covers 16 residues. In DNA form, the CDR3 reads TGTGCCATCAGTGAGTCAGTAAGCTCCTCTGGAAACACCATATATTTT. It is translated as CAISESVSSSGNTIYF.

This clone was counted a single time. This chain joins TRBV18 and TRBJ1-3, with 7 bases aligning to TRBD1. V was pared by 3 bases and J by 8 bases, with 10 bases of the junction left unmatched. The CDR3 covers 15 residues. Looked up from germline, CDR1 is KGHSH and CDR2 is LQKENI. CDR3 residues: CASSPVSDRAHTIYF. The CDR3 DNA is TGTGCCAGCTCACCCGTCTCCGACAGGGCACACACCATATATTTT.

The sample holds one count of this clone. This rearrangement joins TRBV3-1 (or the pseudogene TRBV3-2) to TRBJ1-2, with 7 bases matching TRBD1. Trimming removed 2 bases from V and 0 bases from J; junction bases left unmatched: 6. Germline V gives CDR1 LGHDT, CDR2 YNNKEL (reference sequence). The CDR3 has 16 amino acids. CDR3 in amino acids: CASSQSDRVSNYGYTF. The CDR3 bases are TGTGCCAGCAGCCAATCAGACAGGGTCTCTAACTATGGCTACACCTTC.

The chain joins TRBV27 to TRBJ1-1; 8 nucleotides line up with TRBD1. Germline V gene data show CDR1 as MNHEY and CDR2 as SMNVEV (reference sequence). The CDR3 runs 14 residues. V was clipped by 7 bases and J by 6 bases; unmatched bases: 10. DNA of the CDR3: TGTGCCAGCATGAGGGGACAGGCGGGGTCTGAAGCTTTCTTT. Its translation: CASMRGQAGSEAFF.

J is TRBJ2-7 and V is TRBV11-2; the D gene is possibly TRBD2 (6 bases). There are 15 residues in the CDR3. Germline lookup yields CDR1 SGHAT and CDR2 FQNNGV. V dropped 8 bases and J dropped 0 bases, with 17 bases sitting between them. CDR3 in DNA: TGTGCCAGCGCCACGTCGGGCGGGATCTCCTACGAGCAGTACTTC. It yields the protein CASATSGGISYEQYF.

The V gene is TRBV11-3, the J gene TRBJ2-5; tentative D call: TRBD1 (6 bases). Germline loops: CDR1 SGHNT, CDR2 YENEEA. The CDR3 is 17 amino acids. Trimming took 1 base from V and 5 from J, leaving 20 bases between them. DNA for the CDR3: TGTGCCAGCAGCTTAGGTCTCTCGGGCAGTAGGGGGGAGACCCAGTACTTC. Its translation: CASSLGLSGSRGETQYF.

The chain has TRBV4-2 and TRBJ1-1; a possible D gene is TRBD1 (6 bases). Germline V gives CDR1 LGHNA, CDR2 YNFKEQ. The V gene lost 3 bases and the J gene lost 4 bases, with 15 bases spanning the gap. The CDR3 is 15 amino acids. This chain's CDR3 is CASSQIQGGGTEAFF. The CDR3 DNA is TGTGCCAGCAGCCAGATACAGGGTGGGGGCACTGAAGCTTTCTTT.